This T cell receptor beta chain was documented in a study of cytomegalovirus exposure and HLA in healthy donors. The CDR3 is made up of 15 amino acids. Germline V gives CDR1 LGHNA, CDR2 YNFKEQ. Trimming removed 1 base at V and 3 bases at J, with 13 bases between. PCR employed 60 Vbeta and 13 Jbeta primers. Method: immunoSEQ multiplex PCR; TCRdb's copy keeps in-frame clones and lacks some. This sample's table reports just under 60,000 clones. V and J are TRBV4-2 and TRBJ2-7; D call uncertain. The clonotype originates from a male donor in good health and CMV-seronegative. The source material was PBMCs. The CDR3 here is CASSQGNVGVYEQYF. The DNA for the CDR3 is TGTGCCAGCAGCCAAGGGAACGTCGGAGTCTACGAGCAGTACTTC.